The T cell receptor (beta chain) described here comes from a study of blood T cell repertoires in COVID-19. Unmatched junction bases numbered 7, after V lost 4 bases and J lost 8 bases. Per the germline V gene, CDR1 is MNHEY and CDR2 is SVGAGI. CDR3 size: 15 residues. Using immunoSEQ multiplex PCR, the repertoire was profiled, and TCRdb retains in-frame clones only, with some absent. The repertoire holds about 70,000 clones, with roughly three quarters as singletons. The J gene is TRBJ1-4, the V gene TRBV6-5, with 10 nucleotides matching TRBD1. Material for sequencing was peripheral blood. The sequence was obtained from a woman aged 55 to 70 with acute or convalescent COVID-19. The CDR3 DNA sequence: TGTGCCAGCAGTTCTGACAGGGGGCGACGGGAAAAACTGTTTTTT. Translated, it gives CASSSDRGRREKLFF.